A single sample is the source of the 6 T cell receptor beta chains below, sequenced in a study of shared clonotypes between healthy human individuals. The assay was immunoSEQ multiplex PCR, and TCRdb's table has in-frame clones only and misses some. The repertoire includes hundreds of thousands of clones, about 80% of them detected once, and approximately 12% sits in the top ten. Sequenced material: PBMCs. These receptors all stem from a woman in her 40s in good health. Some clones in this sample may be carry-over from other donors' samples.

The chain is built from TRBV30 and TRBJ2-7; TRBD1 is a possible D gene (5 bases). Per the germline V gene, CDR1 is GTSNPN and CDR2 is SVGIG (reference sequence). This CDR3 has 12 residues. V shed 2 bases and J shed 3 bases, with 8 bases lying between them. Here the CDR3 DNA reads TGTGCCTGGAGTCCAGGGAACTACGAGCAGTACTTC. It encodes CAWSPGNYEQYF.

This clone came up a few times. This chain connects TRBV7-3 to TRBJ2-7; D possibly uses TRBD1 or TRBD2 (5 bases each). With 5 bases removed from V and 4 bases from J, the gap between germline ends came to 15 bases. CDR3 size: 14 residues. Germline CDR1 reads SGHTA; CDR2 reads FQGTGA. Here the CDR3 reads CASSPSGQPYEQYF. The CDR3 coding sequence is TGTGCCAGCAGCCCCTCGGGGCAGCCTTACGAGCAGTACTTC.

The chain couples TRBV28 to TRBJ2-3; TRBD2 matches 10 bases. V dropped 2 bases and J dropped 1; count of bases not matched to a gene: 3. The CDR3 is 16 residues long. Germline-derived CDR1 and CDR2 are MDHEN and SYDVKM. CDR3 coding DNA: TGTGCCAGCAGTTTAGGCGGGACTAGCGGCACAGATACGCAGTATTTT. Translated: CASSLGGTSGTDTQYF.

The chain uses TRBV5-4 and TRBJ2-7; TRBD2 matches at 14 bases. The germline V gene has CDR1 SGHNT and CDR2 YYREEE (reference sequence). The CDR3 spans 16 residues. Germline trimming cut 4 bases from V and 0 bases from J; bases unmatched to any gene: 3. The chain's CDR3 is CASSAGLAGVSYEQYF. The CDR3 coding sequence is TGTGCCAGCAGCGCGGGACTAGCGGGAGTCTCCTACGAGCAGTACTTC.

The gene calls are TRBV6-1 and TRBJ2-3; 11 nucleotides agree with TRBD2. Germline-derived CDR1 and CDR2 are MNHNS and SASEGT. The CDR3 is made up of 16 amino acids. The ends lost 1 base at V and 4 bases at J; junction bases unmatched: 4. The CDR3 sequence: CASSEGLAGGSDTQYF. The CDR3 bases are TGTGCCAGCAGTGAAGGTCTAGCGGGAGGATCAGATACGCAGTATTTT.

This clone was seen just once. The chain employs TRBV4-2 and TRBJ2-3, with no clear D. Germline V gene data show CDR1 as LGHNA and CDR2 as YNFKEQ. The germline V and J ends were trimmed by 1 base and 2 bases, with 1 base remaining between them. This CDR3 has 12 residues. The DNA for the CDR3 is TGTGCCAGCAGCCAAGCCACAGATACGCAGTATTTT. Its protein is CASSQATDTQYF.